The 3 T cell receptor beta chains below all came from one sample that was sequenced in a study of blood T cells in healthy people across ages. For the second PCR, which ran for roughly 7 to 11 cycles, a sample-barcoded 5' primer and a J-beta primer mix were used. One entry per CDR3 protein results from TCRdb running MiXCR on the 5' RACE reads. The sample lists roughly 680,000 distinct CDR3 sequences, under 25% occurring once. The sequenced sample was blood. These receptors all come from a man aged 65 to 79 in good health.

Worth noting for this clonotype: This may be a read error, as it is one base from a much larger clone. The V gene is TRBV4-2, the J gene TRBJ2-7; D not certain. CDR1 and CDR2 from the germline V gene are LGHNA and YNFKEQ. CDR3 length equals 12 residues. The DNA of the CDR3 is TGTGCCAGCGGCCAAGGGAAATACGAGCAGTACTTC. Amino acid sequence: CASGQGKYEQYF.

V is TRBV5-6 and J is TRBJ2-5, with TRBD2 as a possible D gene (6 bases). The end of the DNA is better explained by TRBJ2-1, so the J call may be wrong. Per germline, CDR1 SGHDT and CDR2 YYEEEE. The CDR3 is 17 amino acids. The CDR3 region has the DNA TGTGCCAGCAGATCCCCCAAGCGGGCGGTAACCTACAATGAGCAGTTCTTC. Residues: CASRSPKRAVTYNEQFF.

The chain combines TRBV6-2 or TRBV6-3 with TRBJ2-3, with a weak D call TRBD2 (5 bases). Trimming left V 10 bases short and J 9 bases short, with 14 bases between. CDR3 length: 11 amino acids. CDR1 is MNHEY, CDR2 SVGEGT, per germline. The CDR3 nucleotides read TGTGCCACCACCCAGCGGACCACGCAGTATTTT. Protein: CATTQRTTQYF.